A few counts support the clone carrying this T cell receptor (beta chain). What it binds is unknown. TCRdb reprocessed the 5' RACE reads with MiXCR, giving one entry per CDR3 protein. Of 65,000 to 85,000 distinct CDR3 sequences listed, approximately 21% are singletons. This sample was taken from a study of spatial heterogeneity in lung cancer. As for the study in general: Detection consistently yielded more beta chains than alpha chains. Findings and caveats of the study: Compared with follow-up, resection was when ubiquitous expanded tumor TCRs appeared in blood more.

Losses at the gene ends were 6 bases for V and 3 bases for J; bases not matched to a gene: 5. Germline CDR1 and CDR2: SQVTM and ANQGSEA. The CDR3 loop spans 13 amino acids. Time point in this sample: sample taken at primary tumor resection. Unsorted samples of tumor, nontumor lung or frozen PBMC had their whole RNA sequenced. This clonotype was obtained from a male donor with early-stage non-small cell lung cancer. The rearrangement links TRBV29-1 to TRBJ1-1; 9 nucleotides match TRBD1. Here the sequenced sample was PBMCs, taken at surgery. CDR3 bases: TGCAGCGTAATGACAGGGGGAGACACTGAAGCTTTCTTT. It translates to CSVMTGGDTEAFF.